The 17 T cell receptor beta chains below all came from one sample that was sequenced in a study of PD-1 blockade in classical Hodgkin lymphoma. This table comes from immunoSEQ multiplex PCR, and its TCRdb copy is limited to in-frame clones, with some not included. Of 20,000 to 25,000 clones listed, around 94% are singletons. Noted time point: newly diagnosed, previously untreated cHL patient sample. Sequencing was performed on peripheral blood mononuclear cells (PBMCs). Every receptor here comes from a human donor with classical Hodgkin lymphoma.

The rearrangement links TRBV19 to TRBJ2-6; 10 bases line up with TRBD1. The trim removed 10 bases at V and 2 bases at J, leaving 8 bases unmatched. There are 16 residues in the CDR3. Looked up from germline, CDR1 is LNHDA and CDR2 is SQIVND (reference sequence). CDR3 coding DNA: TGTGCCACGGGCCGGGACAGGGGCACTGGGGCCAACGTCCTGACTTTC. This gives the protein CATGRDRGTGANVLTF. Looking up the rest from reference TRBV19 and TRBJ2-6 gives the full variable domain: DGGITQSPKYLFRKEGQNVTLSCEQNLNHDAMYWYRQDPGQGLRLIYYSQIVNDFQKGDIAEGYSVSREKKESFPLTVTSAQKNPTAFYLCATGRDRGTGANVLTFGAGSRLTVL.

The chain combines TRBV5-4 with TRBJ2-3, with TRBD1 as a possible D gene (6 bases). The CDR3 runs 14 residues. Trimming took off 0 bases at V and 5 bases at J, with 10 bases between the two ends. CDR1 is SGHNT, CDR2 YYREEE, per germline (reference sequence). The CDR3 is CASSLGQGKDTQYF. The CDR3 DNA reads as TGTGCCAGCAGCTTGGGGCAGGGGAAAGATACGCAGTATTTT.

The V and J genes are TRBV28 and TRBJ2-1; TRBD2 aligns across 15 bases. Germline CDR1 reads MDHEN; CDR2 reads SYDVKM. V shed 6 bases, J shed 4 bases, and the junction held 4 bases outside the gene matches. CDR3 length: 16 residues. For the CDR3, the DNA is TGTGCCAGCAGCCACGGGACTAGCGGGGGGTACAATGAGCAGTTCTTC. Protein product: CASSHGTSGGYNEQFF.

This clone was counted a single time. The chain carries TRBV27 and TRBJ2-1, with D possibly being TRBD2 (6 bases). The CDR3 loop spans 18 amino acids. Per germline, CDR1 MNHEY and CDR2 SMNVEV (reference sequence). V lost 4 bases and J 2 bases, leaving 21 bases between the germline ends. In nucleotides, the CDR3 is TGTGCCAGCAGTTCGAAAAGGCCTTCCGGGAGTCCCTACAATGAGCAGTTCTTC. Protein: CASSSKRPSGSPYNEQFF.

The chain couples TRBV4-3 to TRBJ2-2; 8 bases match TRBD2. CDR1 LGHNA and CDR2 YSLEER come from the germline V gene. The V segment lost 0 bases and the J segment 4 bases; nucleotides outside the gene matches: 4. This CDR3 contains 16 residues. CDR3 DNA sequence: TGCGCCAGCAGCCAAGAGGGAGCGGGAGTCACCGGGGAGCTGTTTTTT. As protein: CASSQEGAGVTGELFF.

The rearrangement joins TRBV7-6 to TRBJ2-1; D unclear. V lost 1 base and J 6 bases, leaving 10 bases between the germline ends. Germline CDR1 SGHVS, CDR2 FNYEAQ. CDR3 length equals 14 residues. The CDR3 reads CASSLGSNTNEQFF. The DNA of the CDR3 is TGTGCCAGCAGCTTAGGTAGTAACACCAATGAGCAGTTCTTC.

Written as DNA, the CDR3 is TGTGCCAGCAGACTTCAGATTGGGGGGGCTTACGAGACCCAGTACTTC. As protein: CASRLQIGGAYETQYF. The rearrangement links TRBV27 to TRBJ2-5; perhaps TRBD2 as D (7 bases). This CDR3 contains 16 residues. The germline CDR1 and CDR2 sequences are MNHEY and SMNVEV (reference sequence). Trimming left V 6 bases short and J 5 bases short, with 22 bases between.

The V gene is TRBV30, the J gene TRBJ1-5; no definite D call. V dropped 2 bases and J dropped 6 bases, with 11 bases sitting between them. Germline loops: CDR1 GTSNPN, CDR2 SVGIG (reference sequence). The CDR3 sequence is 13 residues long. The CDR3, as DNA: TGTGCCTGGAGTAACGGGAGGGTTCAGCCCCAGCATTTT. This gives the protein CAWSNGRVQPQHF. Filled out from reference TRBV30 and TRBJ1-5, the complete variable domain reads SQTIHQWPATLVQPVGSPLSLECTVEGTSNPNLYWYRQAAGRGLQLLFYSVGIGQISSEVPQNLSASRPQDRQFILSSKKLLLSDSGFYLCAWSNGRVQPQHFGDGTRLSIL.

V gene TRBV11-2 combines with J gene TRBJ1-1, with no clear D. This CDR3 spans 13 amino acids. Trimming removed 5 bases at V and 1 base at J, with 8 bases between. Per germline, CDR1 SGHAT and CDR2 FQNNGV. For the CDR3, the DNA is TGTGCCAGCAGCCTGGATTGGAACACTGAAGCTTTCTTT. Protein: CASSLDWNTEAFF.

The J gene is TRBJ1-5, the V gene TRBV6-6; D gene ambiguous. Germline CDR1 and CDR2: MNHNY and SVGAGI (reference sequence). This CDR3 contains 16 residues. The germline V and J ends were trimmed by 0 bases and 0 bases, with 9 bases remaining between them. CDR3: CASSYSSIASNQPQHF. The CDR3 DNA reads TGTGCCAGCAGTTACTCGAGCATTGCTAGCAATCAGCCCCAGCATTTT.

This chain links TRBV14 with TRBJ2-3; the match to TRBD2 covers 8 bases. The CDR3 is made up of 16 amino acids. J was trimmed by 0 bases and V by 1 base; bases with no gene match: 3. From germline, CDR1 is SGHDN and CDR2 FVKESK. The CDR3 spells CASSQAGGLSTDTQYF. The DNA for the CDR3 is TGTGCCAGCAGCCAAGCGGGGGGGCTTAGCACAGATACGCAGTATTTT.

This rearrangement joins TRBV2 to TRBJ2-1; D remains unclear. Germline CDR1 and CDR2: SNHLY and FYNNEI. Trimming stripped 6 bases from V and 4 bases from J, with 4 bases between. This CDR3 comprises 11 residues. CDR3 coding DNA: TGTGCCAGCAGACGGTACAATGAGCAGTTCTTC. Its protein is CASRRYNEQFF.

The chain carries TRBV19 and TRBJ1-1, with D maybe TRBD1 (6 bases). The germline V and J ends were trimmed by 7 bases and 5 bases, with 14 bases remaining between them. CDR1 is LNHDA, CDR2 SQIVND, per germline (reference sequence). This CDR3 has 13 amino acids. This CDR3 reads CASNRGQGTEAFF. CDR3 nucleotides: TGTGCCAGTAACCGGGGGCAGGGAACTGAAGCTTTCTTT.

To note about this clone: Distinct nucleotide sequences in the sample also encode this CDR3. The rearrangement links TRBV19 to TRBJ1-2, with D unclear. The CDR3 is 16 residues long. Germline CDR1 and CDR2: LNHDA and SQIVND (reference sequence). Trimming pared 1 base from V and 8 bases from J, leaving 20 bases between. CDR3 nucleotide sequence: TGTGCCAGTAGTATAGGACTCGTGGCTCCCTCCGAGGGCTACACCTTC. Protein: CASSIGLVAPSEGYTF.

This rearrangement joins TRBV5-4 to TRBJ2-5, with D possibly TRBD2 on 7 matching bases. V lost 0 bases and J 5 bases, leaving 17 bases between the germline ends. CDR1 is SGHNT and CDR2 is YYREEE in the germline V gene (reference sequence). The CDR3 extends over 16 amino acids. As DNA, the CDR3 is TGTGCCAGCAGCTTGGCCCGGGGGGCCTGGGGGGAGACCCAGTACTTC. Translated, it gives CASSLARGAWGETQYF.

The chain is built from TRBV14 and TRBJ2-7, with D perhaps being TRBD1 or TRBD2 (6 bases each). The CDR3 is 17 residues long. Per germline, CDR1 SGHDN and CDR2 FVKESK. The V gene lost 1 base and the J gene lost 7 bases, with 23 bases spanning the gap. DNA for the CDR3: TGTGCCAGCAGCCAAGTTTACCCAGGGGATAGTGGAGGGGAGCAGTACTTC. This encodes CASSQVYPGDSGGEQYF.

A single count supports this clone. The J gene is TRBJ2-5, the V gene TRBV2; maybe TRBD1 (6 bases). This CDR3 comprises 13 residues. With 6 bases removed from V and 3 bases from J, the gap between germline ends came to 11 bases. CDR1 SNHLY and CDR2 FYNNEI come from the germline V gene. CDR3: CASRLGQKETQYF. The CDR3 DNA sequence: TGTGCCAGCAGGCTCGGACAGAAAGAGACCCAGTACTTC.